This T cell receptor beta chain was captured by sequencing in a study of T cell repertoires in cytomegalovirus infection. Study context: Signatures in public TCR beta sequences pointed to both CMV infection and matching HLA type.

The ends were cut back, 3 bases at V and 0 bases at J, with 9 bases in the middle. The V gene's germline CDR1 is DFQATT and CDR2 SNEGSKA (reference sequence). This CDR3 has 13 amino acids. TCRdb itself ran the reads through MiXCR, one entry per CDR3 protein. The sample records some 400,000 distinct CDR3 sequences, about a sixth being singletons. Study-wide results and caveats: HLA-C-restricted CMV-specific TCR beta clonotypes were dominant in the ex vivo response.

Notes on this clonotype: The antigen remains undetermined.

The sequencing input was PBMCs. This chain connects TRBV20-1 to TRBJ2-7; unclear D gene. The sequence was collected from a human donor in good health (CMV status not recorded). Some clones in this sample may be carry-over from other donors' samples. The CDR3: CSASSFDSYEQYF. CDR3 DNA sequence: TGCAGTGCTAGTTCCTTTGACTCCTACGAGCAGTACTTC.